Included here is one TCR beta chain sequence, with context. Its antigen is currently unknown. MiXCR, applied by TCRdb to the 5' RACE reads, yields one record per CDR3 protein. Altogether about 350,000 distinct CDR3 sequences are present, roughly 20% being singletons, with the ten largest covering less than 15%. This specimen comes from a study of CD8 T cells in ankylosing spondylitis. Notes on the study in general: What seemed typical of ankylosing spondylitis blood was a TCR beta motif built from eight highly homologous variants.

The germline V and J ends were trimmed by 8 bases and 0 bases, with 14 bases remaining between them. The CDR3 has 13 amino acids. Germline-derived CDR1 and CDR2 are SQVTM and ANQGSEA. The chain combines TRBV29-1 with TRBJ2-7; TRBD2 might be the D (5 bases). This sequence originates from a male donor with ankylosing spondylitis or in good health (not recorded which). The material sequenced was blood, either unsorted or a sorted T cell fraction (not recorded which). The CDR3 loop reads CSFLRASSYEQYF. The CDR3 region has the DNA TGCAGCTTCCTGAGGGCTAGCTCCTACGAGCAGTACTTC.